What follows are 15 T cell receptor beta chains derived from one specimen sequenced in a study of T cell changes during pregnancy in multiple sclerosis. Repertoires were generated with immunoSEQ multiplex PCR, while TCRdb's copy carries only in-frame clones and drops some. Here the sample spans 65,000 to 85,000 clones, 92% being singletons. Material: peripheral blood, obtained after pregnancy. The origin of the receptors is a female donor with multiple sclerosis, enrolled in a pregnancy study.

Only one count was recorded for this clone. The chain uses TRBV6-5 and TRBJ1-2; 7 positions match TRBD1. Germline CDR1 and CDR2: MNHEY and SVGAGI. The V and J ends lost 5 bases and 4 bases, in that order; junction bases with no gene match: 10. The CDR3 covers 15 residues. CDR3 coding DNA: TGTGCCAGCAGTCCCGCCCTTGACAGGGCCTATGGCTACACCTTC. Its protein product is CASSPALDRAYGYTF.

The chain recombines TRBV5-1 with TRBJ2-5; 9 bases line up with TRBD1. The V gene's germline CDR1 is SGHRS and CDR2 YFSETQ. This CDR3 has 16 amino acids. After removal of 3 bases from V and 1 base from J, the junction contained 7 bases not matched to a gene. CDR3 in DNA: TGCGCCAGCAGCTCCCGGGACAGGGAGGGCCAAGAGACCCAGTACTTC. Its protein is CASSSRDREGQETQYF.

This clone was seen just once. V usage is TRBV4-2 and J usage is TRBJ2-4, with D tentatively TRBD2 (6 bases). The CDR3 has 17 amino acids. With 2 bases removed from V and 2 bases from J, the gap between germline ends came to 16 bases. Germline CDR1 reads LGHNA; CDR2 reads YNFKEQ. Here the CDR3 reads CASSQSFAGSTKNIQYF. CDR3 nucleotides: TGTGCCAGCAGCCAAAGCTTTGCGGGGTCTACCAAAAACATTCAGTACTTC.

This clone appeared a single time. This chain uses TRBV5-1 with TRBJ2-3; D not certain. The CDR3 contains 14 residues. CDR1 and CDR2 (germline): SGHRS, YFSETQ. The V end lost 2 bases, the J end lost 3 bases, and 10 bases lay between the germline ends. The CDR3 DNA reads as TGCGCCAGCAGCTTACCGGGTCAAACAGATACGCAGTATTTT. Its protein is CASSLPGQTDTQYF.

This rearrangement joins TRBV11-2 to TRBJ1-1; D might be TRBD1 (6 bases). CDR1 is SGHAT and CDR2 is FQNNGV in the germline V gene. Trimming took off 1 base at V and 2 bases at J, with 11 bases between the two ends. There are 15 residues in the CDR3. Here the CDR3 reads CASSLGGGKNTEAFF. Written as DNA, the CDR3 is TGTGCCAGCAGCTTAGGTGGGGGCAAAAACACTGAAGCTTTCTTT.

This clone was seen a single time. The CDR3 DNA follows: TGTGCCTGGAGTTGGACAGGGGGAACCGGGGAGCTGTTTTTT. Protein product: CAWSWTGGTGELFF. This chain uses TRBV30 with TRBJ2-2; 10 bases line up with TRBD1. Germline trimming cut 2 bases from V and 5 bases from J; bases unmatched to any gene: 2. The CDR3 runs to 14 residues. Looked up from germline, CDR1 is GTSNPN and CDR2 is SVGIG (reference sequence).

The chain carries TRBV27 and TRBJ2-7; 9 bases are shared with TRBD1. With 6 bases clipped from V and 6 bases from J, the junction kept 12 bases outside the gene matches. Germline V gene sequence: CDR1 MNHEY, CDR2 SMNVEV (reference sequence). CDR3 length equals 15 residues. CDR3 nucleotides: TGTGCCAGCAGAACAACCGGGACAGGGTCTCTCGAGCAGTACTTC. Protein product: CASRTTGTGSLEQYF.

This clone has only one observation. The chain links TRBV7-3 to TRBJ2-2, with TRBD1 identical over 12 bases. The CDR3 loop spans 18 amino acids. Germline values: CDR1 SGHTA, CDR2 FQGTGA. J was trimmed by 7 bases and V by 4 bases; bases with no gene match: 13. Here the CDR3 reads CASSSTPGTGGLHGELFF. CDR3 sequence (DNA): TGTGCCAGCAGCTCAACCCCCGGGACAGGGGGCTTGCACGGGGAGCTGTTTTTT.

This clone rates as medium-sized. The CDR3 reads CASSLSFRDTFGANVLTF. CDR3 nucleotides: TGTGCCAGCAGCTTAAGTTTCAGGGATACCTTTGGGGCCAACGTCCTGACTTTC. This sequence joins TRBV7-9 and TRBJ2-6, with D maybe TRBD1 (5 bases). The germline gives CDR1 SEHNR, CDR2 FQNEAQ (reference sequence). CDR3 length equals 18 residues. Deletions cut 2 bases from V and 3 bases from J, with 17 bases between.

A note on this clone: Compared with germline, one end of the junction differs, possibly owing to a read error. The chain links TRBV19 to TRBJ2-7; 9 positions match TRBD1. Germline V gene lookup returns CDR1 LNHDA and CDR2 SQIVND (reference sequence). CDR3 length: 15 amino acids. The CDR3 spells CASSPGQGTSDEQYF. In DNA form, the CDR3 reads TGTGCCAGTAGCCCCGGACAGGGGACCTCCGACGAGCAGTACTTC.

This clone was observed once. The chain uses TRBV19 and TRBJ2-1; tentatively, D is TRBD1 (6 bases). This CDR3 is built from 15 residues. Germline-derived CDR1 and CDR2 are LNHDA and SQIVND (reference sequence). Trimming pared 8 bases from V and 7 bases from J, leaving 21 bases between. CDR3 sequence reads: CASLTRASTGNEQFF. The DNA for the CDR3 is TGTGCCAGTCTGACGCGGGCTAGCACAGGGAATGAGCAGTTCTTC.

The chain has TRBV5-1 and TRBJ2-7; possibly TRBD1 for D (6 bases). Germline V gene data show CDR1 as SGHRS and CDR2 as YFSETQ. The V end was cut by 2 bases, the J end by 3 bases, with 15 bases between. The CDR3 is made up of 15 amino acids. The CDR3 region has the DNA TGCGCCAGCAGCTTACTGACAGGACTCTACTACGAGCAGTACTTC. Its protein is CASSLLTGLYYEQYF.

For this clone: Its ends do not fully match the called genes, so a read error is possible. The chain carries TRBV6-1 and TRBJ2-7, with TRBD2 identical over 7 bases. The germline V gene encodes CDR1 MNHNS and CDR2 SASEGT. There are 16 residues in the CDR3. The CDR3 region is CASREEGAGVDHEQYF. The CDR3 bases are TGTGCCAGCCGTGAAGAAGGGGCGGGAGTCGACCACGAGCAGTACTTC.

The chain has TRBV5-1 and TRBJ2-2; D is perhaps TRBD2 (6 bases). The CDR3 is 14 amino acids. The V gene's germline CDR1 is SGHRS and CDR2 YFSETQ. The V and J ends lost 5 bases and 4 bases respectively, with 12 bases between them. This CDR3 is CASSGGFSTGELFF. The CDR3 nucleotides are TGCGCCAGCAGTGGGGGGTTTAGCACCGGGGAGCTGTTTTTT.

The CDR3, as DNA: TGTGCCAGCAGTGAAGCGCTTGCGGATCGGAACACCGGGGAGCTGTTTTTT. It specifies CASSEALADRNTGELFF. The chain carries TRBV6-1 and TRBJ2-2; D unresolved. The germline gives CDR1 MNHNS, CDR2 SASEGT. The germline V and J ends were trimmed by 0 bases and 1 base, with 12 bases remaining between them. CDR3 length: 17 residues.